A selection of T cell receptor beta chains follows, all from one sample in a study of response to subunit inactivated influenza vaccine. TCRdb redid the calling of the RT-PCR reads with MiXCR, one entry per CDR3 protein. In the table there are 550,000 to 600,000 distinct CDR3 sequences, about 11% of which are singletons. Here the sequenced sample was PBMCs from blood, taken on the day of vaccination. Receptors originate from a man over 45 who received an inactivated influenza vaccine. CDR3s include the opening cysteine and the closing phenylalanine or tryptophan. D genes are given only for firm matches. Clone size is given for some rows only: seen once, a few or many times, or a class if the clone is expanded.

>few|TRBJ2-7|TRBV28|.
TGTGCCAGCAGGCGTACAGGGCGGTTCACCGACGAGCAGTACTTC
CASRRTGRFTDEQYF
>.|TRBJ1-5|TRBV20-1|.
TGCAGTGCCGCCGGAGGACAGCAGCCCCAGCATTTT
CSAAGGQQPQHF
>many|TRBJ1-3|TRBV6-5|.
TGTGCCAGCAGTTACTCCCGGGGCAGCTCTGGAAACACCATATATTTT
CASSYSRGSSGNTIYF
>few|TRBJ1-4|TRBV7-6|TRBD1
TGTGCCAGCAGCTGGGATACAGGGGTAGCTAATGAAAAACTGTTTTTT
CASSWDTGVANEKLFF
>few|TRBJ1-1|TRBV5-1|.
TGCGCCAGCAGCTGGGACCTCGGGGGCACTGAAGCTTTCTTT
CASSWDLGGTEAFF
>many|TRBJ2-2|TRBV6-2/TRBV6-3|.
TGTGCCAGCCGGAACACCGGGGAGCTGTTTTTT
CASRNTGELFF
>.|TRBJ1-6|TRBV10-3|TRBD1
TGTGCCATCAGTGCTCTTGCGGGGACAGGGGGCGGTTCCTATAATTCACCCCTCCACTTT
CAISALAGTGGGSYNSPLHF
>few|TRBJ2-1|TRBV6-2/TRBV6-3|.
TGTGCCAGCACCTCCACGGAGGGGGCTTATATCAATGAGCAGTTCTTC
CASTSTEGAYINEQFF
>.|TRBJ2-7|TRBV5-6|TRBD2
TGTGCCAGCAGCTCCCAAGTAGCGGGGTTCTACGAGCAGTACTTC
CASSSQVAGFYEQYF
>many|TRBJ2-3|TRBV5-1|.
TGCGCCAGCAGGAAGACGGGCACAGATACGCAGTATTTT
CASRKTGTDTQYF
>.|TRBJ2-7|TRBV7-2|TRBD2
TGTGCCAGCAGCCCAACACTAGCGGCCTCCTACGAGCAGTACTTC
CASSPTLAASYEQYF
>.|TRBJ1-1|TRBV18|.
TGTGCCAGCTCACTACAAACCGGGAACACTGAAGCTTTCTTT
CASSLQTGNTEAFF
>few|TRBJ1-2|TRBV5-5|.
TGTGCCAGCAGCTTGGAGACTCTCTATGGCTACACCTTC
CASSLETLYGYTF
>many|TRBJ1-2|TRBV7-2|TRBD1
TGTGCCAGCAGCCTGGACAGGCGCGATGGCTACACCTTC
CASSLDRRDGYTF
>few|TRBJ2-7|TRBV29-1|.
TGCAGCGTTGGTTCCGACCGTGGTTACGAGCAGTACTTC
CSVGSDRGYEQYF
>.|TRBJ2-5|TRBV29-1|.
TGCAGCCTGCGCGGGGCTGCCGAGGGAGAGACCCAGTACTTC
CSLRGAAEGETQYF
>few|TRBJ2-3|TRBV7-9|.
TGTGCCAGCAGCTCCCGGGACAACCCTGGCCCAGATACGCAGTATTTT
CASSSRDNPGPDTQYF
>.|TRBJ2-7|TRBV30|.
TGTGCCTGGAGTGTAGGAGGTAATAACGAGCAGTACTTC
CAWSVGGNNEQYF
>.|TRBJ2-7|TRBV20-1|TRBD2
TGCAGTGCTAGAGATGGTAGCGGGAGAACCTACGAGCAGTACTTC
CSARDGSGRTYEQYF
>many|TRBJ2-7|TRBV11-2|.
TGTGCCAGCAGCTTAGATGACAGCTACGAGCAGTACTTC
CASSLDDSYEQYF